Shown below are 22 T cell receptor beta chains from a single sample sequenced in a study of CD8 T cells in Susac syndrome (dated by TCRdb to about 2019). Libraries came from the immunoSEQ multiplex PCR assay. RNA was extracted using the RNeasy kit, and about 0.45 to 1 microgram was reverse transcribed with random hexamers. TCRdb itself trimmed the public reads at Q25 with fastp, ran MiXCR and retained productive beta chains. Rows are unified per CDR3 protein, each entry keeping the most common DNA and genes. The sample has 85,000 to 130,000 distinct CDR3 sequences on record, approximately 94% of them singletons. The ten most abundant clones make up over 0.4% of the sample. Sequencing was done on a sample of CD8+ T cells from PBMCs. These receptors all come from a human donor with Susac syndrome.

This chain connects TRBV7-9 to TRBJ1-5; no definite D call. The germline V gene encodes CDR1 SEHNR and CDR2 FQNEAQ (reference sequence). The CDR3 spans 14 residues. V gave up 4 bases and J gave up 5 bases, with 12 bases separating them. For the CDR3, the DNA is TGTGCCAGCAGCTACCCCGGGCGGGATCAGCCCCAGCATTTT. It translates to CASSYPGRDQPQHF.

The chain is built from TRBV19 and TRBJ2-1, with D perhaps TRBD2 (5 bases). CDR1 LNHDA and CDR2 SQIVND come from the germline V gene (reference sequence). The CDR3 is 13 residues long. The V gene lost 1 base and the J gene lost 7 bases, with 8 bases spanning the gap. The CDR3 nucleotides are TGTGCCAGTAGTATAGGGGAGTGGAATGAGCAGTTCTTC. Encoded protein: CASSIGEWNEQFF.

This chain links TRBV13 with TRBJ2-7; no reliable D call. Trimming took 5 bases from V and 5 from J, leaving 10 bases between them. The CDR3 is 12 residues long. Per germline, CDR1 PRHDT and CDR2 FYEKMQ (reference sequence). The CDR3 is CASSDESHEQYF. In DNA, the CDR3 is TGTGCCAGCAGCGATGAATCCCACGAGCAGTACTTC. Together with reference TRBV13 and TRBJ2-7, the CDR3 gives the full variable domain: AAGVIQSPRHLIKEKRETATLKCYPIPRHDTVYWYQQGPGQDPQFLISFYEKMQSDKGSIPDRFSAQQFSDYHSELNMSSLELGDSALYFCASSDESHEQYFGPGTRLTVT.

V usage is TRBV4-2 and J usage is TRBJ2-7; D is unresolved. The CDR3 spans 11 residues. Germline V gene sequence: CDR1 LGHNA, CDR2 YNFKEQ. Trimming shortened V by 2 bases and J by 4 bases, and 3 bases separated the two germline ends. In nucleotides, the CDR3 is TGTGCCAGCAGCCAATCTTACGAGCAGTACTTC. The encoded protein is CASSQSYEQYF.

J is TRBJ2-5 and V is TRBV6-1; 8 nucleotides align to TRBD1. The germline gives CDR1 MNHNS, CDR2 SASEGT. This CDR3 contains 16 residues. V lost 1 base to trimming and J lost 7 bases; unmatched junction nucleotides: 11. CDR3 loop: CASSEGGQGYEGTQYF. As DNA, the CDR3 is TGTGCCAGCAGTGAAGGTGGACAGGGCTATGAGGGGACCCAGTACTTC.

The genes are TRBV6-4 and TRBJ2-3; TRBD2 aligns across 12 bases. There are 16 residues in the CDR3. Trimming took 0 bases from V and 4 from J; bases not matched to a gene: 2. Germline V gives CDR1 MRHNA, CDR2 SNTAGT. CDR3 loop: CASSDSASGGADTQYF. The DNA of the CDR3 is TGTGCCAGCAGTGACTCGGCTAGCGGGGGGGCAGATACGCAGTATTTT.

The chain combines TRBV6-2 or TRBV6-3 with TRBJ1-1, with TRBD1 identical over 7 bases. This CDR3 comprises 11 residues. J gave up 7 bases and V 6 bases, and 2 bases lay outside the gene matches. Germline assignment: CDR1 MNHEY and CDR2 SVGEGT. CDR3 nucleotides: TGTGCCAGCAGCACAGGGGTTGAAGCTTTCTTT. This gives the protein CASSTGVEAFF.

The chain has TRBV6-5 and TRBJ1-5; 7 positions match TRBD1. The germline V gene has CDR1 MNHEY and CDR2 SVGAGI. CDR3 size: 14 residues. The V gene end was trimmed by 8 bases and the J gene end by 3 bases; junction bases not matched to a gene: 7. CDR3 bases: TGTGCCAGCCGGCGGACAGGACTCAATCAGCCCCAGCATTTT. This translates into CASRRTGLNQPQHF.

The V and J genes are TRBV4-1 and TRBJ2-7, with D unclear. This CDR3 comprises 12 residues. V was trimmed by 0 bases and J by 5 bases, leaving 5 bases between them. CDR1 is MGHRA and CDR2 is YSYEKL in the germline V gene. The CDR3 is CASSQERNEQYF. CDR3 nucleotide sequence: TGCGCCAGCAGCCAAGAAAGGAACGAGCAGTACTTC.

The chain uses TRBV7-8 and TRBJ2-5; TRBD1 matches 7 bases. V trimming: 5 bases; J trimming: 1 base; junction bases outside the gene matches: 4. The CDR3 loop spans 14 amino acids. Germline CDR1 and CDR2: SGHVS and FQNEAQ. CDR3 nucleotide sequence: TGTGCCAGCAGCATGGACAGGCCCCAAGAGACCCAGTACTTC. Translation: CASSMDRPQETQYF.

This chain links TRBV7-9 with TRBJ1-1, with 12 nucleotides matching TRBD1. This CDR3 region has 18 residues. J lost 4 bases, V lost 5 bases, and 14 bases had no gene match. Germline V gene sequence: CDR1 SEHNR, CDR2 FQNEAQ (reference sequence). The CDR3 DNA follows: TGTGCCAGCAGCACCGCCGGGACAGGGGGCCCCCTGGGCACTGAAGCTTTCTTT. Residues: CASSTAGTGGPLGTEAFF.

The chain is built from TRBV20-1 and TRBJ2-5, with 7 positions matching TRBD2. The germline CDR1 and CDR2 sequences are DFQATT and SNEGSKA (reference sequence). The CDR3 is 15 amino acids. J lost 9 bases, V lost 3 bases, and 16 bases had no gene match. The CDR3 bases are TGCAGTGCTAGCGGCCGACTAGCCGGCAACGGAGCCCAGTACTTC. Translated: CSASGRLAGNGAQYF.

The chain uses TRBV27 and TRBJ2-1; D may correspond to TRBD1 or TRBD2 (5 bases each). The germline V and J ends were trimmed by 3 bases and 8 bases, with 8 bases remaining between them. The CDR3 contains 12 residues. Per the germline V gene, CDR1 is MNHEY and CDR2 is SMNVEV (reference sequence). CDR3 region: CASSFGADEQFF. In nucleotides, the CDR3 is TGTGCCAGCAGTTTCGGGGCGGATGAGCAGTTCTTC.

J is TRBJ1-2 and V is TRBV12-3 or TRBV12-4; TRBD1 matches at 7 bases. With 8 bases clipped from V and 6 bases from J, the junction kept 18 bases outside the gene matches. CDR3 length equals 16 residues. The CDR3 nucleotides are TGTGCCAGCGATCACCCCCGGGACAGTTATAAAAATGGCTACACCTTC. This codes for CASDHPRDSYKNGYTF.

The V and J genes are TRBV7-6 and TRBJ1-1, with 9 nucleotides matching TRBD1. Losses at the gene ends were 0 bases for V and 9 bases for J; bases not matched to a gene: 8. The CDR3 runs 15 residues. Per the germline V gene, CDR1 is SGHVS and CDR2 is FNYEAQ. Here the CDR3 reads CASSLAHRTGDKAFF. The CDR3 region has the DNA TGTGCCAGCAGCTTAGCGCATAGGACAGGGGATAAAGCTTTCTTT.

The chain couples TRBV20-1 to TRBJ2-2; D is uncertain. Germline CDR1 DFQATT, CDR2 SNEGSKA (reference sequence). This CDR3 is 14 amino acids long. V lost 6 bases and J lost 0, with 11 bases in between. Here the CDR3 DNA reads TGCAGTGCGGGTCGAGGCACGAACACCGGGGAGCTGTTTTTT. It codes for CSAGRGTNTGELFF.

The genes are TRBV2 and TRBJ1-6; no definite D call. The CDR3 is 13 amino acids. V gave up 1 base and J gave up 10 bases, with 8 bases separating them. Germline CDR1 SNHLY, CDR2 FYNNEI. CDR3 sequence reads: CASSEGLASPLHF. For the CDR3, the DNA is TGTGCCAGCAGTGAAGGGCTAGCCTCACCCCTCCACTTT. Combining the CDR3 with reference TRBV2 and TRBJ1-6 gives the whole variable domain EPEVTQTPSHQVTQMGQEVILRCVPISNHLYFYWYRQILGQKVEFLVSFYNNEISEKSEIFDDQFSVERPDGSNFTLKIRSTKLEDSAMYFCASSEGLASPLHFGNGTRLTVT.

V and J are TRBV29-1 and TRBJ1-4; D uncertain. Germline CDR1 SQVTM, CDR2 ANQGSEA. Between the trimmed V and J ends, which lost 7 bases and 5 bases, there was a span of 14 bases. The CDR3 consists of 13 residues. The CDR3 spells CSAPHPVNEKLFF. The CDR3 DNA is TGCAGCGCCCCGCACCCCGTGAATGAAAAACTGTTTTTT.

V gene TRBV7-9 combines with J gene TRBJ2-7, with 9 bases identical to TRBD2. Germline values: CDR1 SEHNR, CDR2 FQNEAQ (reference sequence). The CDR3 has 14 amino acids. Trimming cost V 5 bases and J 3 bases; bases outside gene matches: 5. For the CDR3, the DNA is TGTGCCAGCAGCCCAAGCGGGGGGATCTACGAGCAGTACTTC. It translates to CASSPSGGIYEQYF.

The chain couples TRBV14 to TRBJ2-7; the D is unclear. Germline values: CDR1 SGHDN, CDR2 FVKESK. Trimming shortened V by 1 base and J by 5 bases, and 12 bases separated the two germline ends. CDR3 length equals 14 residues. The CDR3 spells CASSQGWQFDEQYF. The CDR3 DNA is TGTGCCAGCAGCCAAGGTTGGCAGTTCGACGAGCAGTACTTC.

J is TRBJ2-7 and V is TRBV7-2; D unclear. Germline V CDR1 and CDR2: SGHTA, FQGNSA. Trimming took off 2 bases at V and 0 bases at J, with 11 bases between the two ends. This CDR3 has 15 residues. The CDR3 loop is CASSLRSRSSYEQYF. As DNA, the CDR3 is TGTGCCAGCAGCTTACGTTCCAGGAGCTCCTACGAGCAGTACTTC.

The chain carries TRBV9 and TRBJ2-2; D ambiguous. Germline V gene sequence: CDR1 SGDLS, CDR2 YYNGEE. Trimming shortened V by 0 bases and J by 7 bases, and 13 bases separated the two germline ends. This CDR3 is built from 15 residues. CDR3 in DNA: TGTGCCAGCAGCGTAGAGGCGGATCCCCGCGGGGAGCTGTTTTTT. Amino acid sequence: CASSVEADPRGELFF.